These T cell receptor beta chains were read from a single sample in a study of blood T cell repertoires in COVID-19. The method was immunoSEQ multiplex PCR; TCRdb's version includes in-frame clones alone and lacks a portion of them. The table lists some 80,000 clones, roughly nine tenths of them singletons. Sequencing input: peripheral blood. These receptors came from a woman aged 80 or older with active or convalescent COVID-19. The CDR3 runs from the conserved cysteine through the conserved F or W. Fields, in order: V gene, clone size, J gene, D gene, CDR3 DNA, CDR3 protein. D genes are given only for firm matches. Size values are once, few and many counts, or a class for expanded clones, and some rows have none.

V gene: TRBV28; clone size: -; J gene: TRBJ1-5; D gene: -; CDR3 DNA: TGTGCCAGCAGTTTATGGGGCCAGCCCCAGCATTTT; CDR3 protein: CASSLWGQPQHF
V gene: TRBV5-1; clone size: -; J gene: TRBJ1-1; D gene: -; CDR3 DNA: TGCGCCAGCAGCTTGGGTACCTATGGAGCCGTGAACACTGAAGCTTTCTTT; CDR3 protein: CASSLGTYGAVNTEAFF
V gene: TRBV2; clone size: -; J gene: TRBJ1-1; D gene: -; CDR3 DNA: TGTGCCAGCAGTATCACAGGGAGTCTCGGCACTGAAGCTTTCTTT; CDR3 protein: CASSITGSLGTEAFF
V gene: TRBV10-3; clone size: once; J gene: TRBJ2-6; D gene: TRBD1; CDR3 DNA: TGTGCCATCGCGGACAGGGTCCTCTCTGGGGCCAACGTCCTGACTTTC; CDR3 protein: CAIADRVLSGANVLTF
V gene: TRBV28; clone size: -; J gene: TRBJ2-7; D gene: -; CDR3 DNA: TGTGCCAGCAGTTTAACTAGCCGTACCAAGCAGTACTTC; CDR3 protein: CASSLTSRTKQYF
V gene: TRBV7-8; clone size: -; J gene: TRBJ1-2; D gene: -; CDR3 DNA: TGTGCCAGCAGCCTATCCTCCGATGGCTACACCTTC; CDR3 protein: CASSLSSDGYTF
V gene: TRBV15; clone size: -; J gene: TRBJ1-2; D gene: -; CDR3 DNA: TGTGCCACCAGCAGAGATTCGGGGGGTGGCTACACCTTC; CDR3 protein: CATSRDSGGGYTF
V gene: TRBV19; clone size: -; J gene: TRBJ1-1; D gene: TRBD1; CDR3 DNA: TGTGCCAGTAGTATAAAGGGGGCGAACACTGAAGCTTTCTTT; CDR3 protein: CASSIKGANTEAFF
V gene: TRBV11-2; clone size: -; J gene: TRBJ1-3; D gene: -; CDR3 DNA: TGTGCCAGCAGTCCAAGAGGAGGCCTCTCTGGAAACACCATATATTTT; CDR3 protein: CASSPRGGLSGNTIYF
V gene: TRBV25-1; clone size: -; J gene: TRBJ1-5; D gene: -; CDR3 DNA: TGTGCCAGCAGTCACATGGACAGTTGGCGGCCCCAGCATTTT; CDR3 protein: CASSHMDSWRPQHF
V gene: TRBV12-3/TRBV12-4; clone size: -; J gene: TRBJ2-2; D gene: TRBD2; CDR3 DNA: TGTGCCAGCAGACTACTAGCGGGGGAGCTGTTTTTT; CDR3 protein: CASRLLAGELFF
V gene: TRBV24-1; clone size: few; J gene: TRBJ2-7; D gene: TRBD1; CDR3 DNA: TGTGCCACCAGTGATTCAACAGGGGCGAGGTACGAGCAGTACTTC; CDR3 protein: CATSDSTGARYEQYF
V gene: TRBV7-9; clone size: -; J gene: TRBJ1-3; D gene: TRBD1; CDR3 DNA: TGTGCCAGCAGCTTAGGGGACAGGGGGCCTGGAGACACCATATATTTT; CDR3 protein: CASSLGDRGPGDTIYF
V gene: TRBV24-1; clone size: -; J gene: TRBJ2-1; D gene: -; CDR3 DNA: TGTGCCACCAGCCCCGCAGGGCTGCCCTACAATGAGCAGTTCTTC; CDR3 protein: CATSPAGLPYNEQFF
V gene: TRBV19; clone size: -; J gene: TRBJ2-2; D gene: TRBD1; CDR3 DNA: TGTGCCAGTAGTACTGGACAGGGGGCGATTGGGGAGCTGTTTTTT; CDR3 protein: CASSTGQGAIGELFF
V gene: TRBV5-1; clone size: -; J gene: TRBJ1-5; D gene: -; CDR3 DNA: TGCGCCAGCAGCTTGTTCCCGAATCAGCCCCAGCATTTT; CDR3 protein: CASSLFPNQPQHF
V gene: TRBV15; clone size: once; J gene: TRBJ2-7; D gene: TRBD2; CDR3 DNA: TGTGCCACCAGCAGGGGACTAGCGGGAGGGCCTTACGAGCAGTACTTC; CDR3 protein: CATSRGLAGGPYEQYF
V gene: TRBV4-1; clone size: once; J gene: TRBJ2-5; D gene: TRBD2; CDR3 DNA: TGCGCCAGCAGCCAAGAGGCCGGGGGGGGAGAGACCCAGTACTTC; CDR3 protein: CASSQEAGGGETQYF
V gene: TRBV20-1; clone size: few; J gene: TRBJ2-1; D gene: -; CDR3 DNA: TGCAGTGCAGGACAGAATGAGCAGTTCTTC; CDR3 protein: CSAGQNEQFF
V gene: TRBV3-1/TRBV3-2; clone size: -; J gene: TRBJ2-2; D gene: -; CDR3 DNA: TGTGCCAGCAGAAAGACTGGCACCGGGGAGCTGTTTTTT; CDR3 protein: CASRKTGTGELFF
V gene: TRBV3-1/TRBV3-2; clone size: -; J gene: TRBJ1-1; D gene: -; CDR3 DNA: TGTGCCAGCAGCCAAGATAGGAGGGCCCTCGGGAGCACTGAAGCTTTCTTT; CDR3 protein: CASSQDRRALGSTEAFF
V gene: TRBV3-1/TRBV3-2; clone size: -; J gene: TRBJ2-7; D gene: -; CDR3 DNA: TGTGCCAGCAGCCAAGTTGACGGGTACGAGCAGTACTTC; CDR3 protein: CASSQVDGYEQYF
V gene: TRBV4-3; clone size: -; J gene: TRBJ2-1; D gene: TRBD2; CDR3 DNA: TGCGCCAGCAGCCAAAGGGACGGACTAGCCGGCTACAATGAGCAGTTCTTC; CDR3 protein: CASSQRDGLAGYNEQFF
V gene: TRBV5-8; clone size: -; J gene: TRBJ2-7; D gene: TRBD2; CDR3 DNA: TGTGCCACCAGACTAGCGGGAGTGCCTTACGAGCAGTACTTC; CDR3 protein: CATRLAGVPYEQYF
V gene: TRBV14; clone size: -; J gene: TRBJ2-7; D gene: -; CDR3 DNA: TGTGCCAGCAGCCAAGGATCGGGTTCGATTTCCTACGAGCAGTACTTC; CDR3 protein: CASSQGSGSISYEQYF
V gene: TRBV6-5; clone size: -; J gene: TRBJ2-5; D gene: TRBD1; CDR3 DNA: TGTGCCAGCAGACCTACAGGGGGAAGAGAGACCCAGTACTTC; CDR3 protein: CASRPTGGRETQYF
V gene: TRBV10-2; clone size: once; J gene: TRBJ2-1; D gene: TRBD2; CDR3 DNA: TGCGCCAGCAGAACCGGGACTAGCGGGAGGGATGAGCAGTTCTTC; CDR3 protein: CASRTGTSGRDEQFF
V gene: TRBV2; clone size: once; J gene: TRBJ1-2; D gene: TRBD1; CDR3 DNA: TGTGCCAGCAGTGCGGGACAGTCGTATGGCTACACCTTC; CDR3 protein: CASSAGQSYGYTF
V gene: TRBV28; clone size: -; J gene: TRBJ2-4; D gene: -; CDR3 DNA: TGTGCCAGCAGTTTACAGGGGGCCAAAAACATTCAGTACTTC; CDR3 protein: CASSLQGAKNIQYF
V gene: TRBV15; clone size: -; J gene: TRBJ2-3; D gene: TRBD2; CDR3 DNA: TGTGCCACCAGCAGGGGTCGGGGGGGGAGTGGAGATACGCAGTATTTT; CDR3 protein: CATSRGRGGSGDTQYF
V gene: TRBV6-5; clone size: -; J gene: TRBJ1-5; D gene: -; CDR3 DNA: TGTGCCAGCAGTTACTCTTGGACAGCCAATCAGCCCCAGCATTTT; CDR3 protein: CASSYSWTANQPQHF
V gene: TRBV25-1; clone size: -; J gene: TRBJ2-4; D gene: -; CDR3 DNA: TGTGCCAGCAGTGAAGGGGAGTACATTCAGTACTTC; CDR3 protein: CASSEGEYIQYF
V gene: TRBV5-1; clone size: -; J gene: TRBJ1-1; D gene: -; CDR3 DNA: TGCGCCAGCAGCGAGGCAACGGGGGGCTCCACTGAAGCTTTCTTT; CDR3 protein: CASSEATGGSTEAFF
V gene: TRBV7-2; clone size: -; J gene: TRBJ1-5; D gene: -; CDR3 DNA: TGTGCCAGCAGCTACTCGGACAGACAGCCCCAGCATTTT; CDR3 protein: CASSYSDRQPQHF
V gene: TRBV19; clone size: -; J gene: TRBJ1-5; D gene: TRBD1; CDR3 DNA: TGTGCCAGTAGTAAGGGACAGCTAGGCAATCAGCCCCAGCATTTT; CDR3 protein: CASSKGQLGNQPQHF
V gene: TRBV7-2; clone size: -; J gene: TRBJ2-7; D gene: TRBD2; CDR3 DNA: TGTGCCAGCAGCTCCACACCCGGACTAGCGGGAGACAAGCAGTACTTC; CDR3 protein: CASSSTPGLAGDKQYF
V gene: TRBV10-3; clone size: -; J gene: TRBJ1-6; D gene: TRBD1; CDR3 DNA: TGTGCCACTGACCGGGACAGAGATAATTCACCCCTCCACTTT; CDR3 protein: CATDRDRDNSPLHF
V gene: TRBV10-3; clone size: -; J gene: TRBJ2-5; D gene: TRBD1; CDR3 DNA: TGTGCCATCAGCCGGGGACAGGTAGGAAGGGAAACCCAGTACTTC; CDR3 protein: CAISRGQVGRETQYF
V gene: TRBV2; clone size: -; J gene: TRBJ2-5; D gene: -; CDR3 DNA: TGTGCCAGCCTCCGACTAGTTCTGTACTTC; CDR3 protein: CASLRLVLYF
V gene: TRBV6-5; clone size: -; J gene: TRBJ2-7; D gene: TRBD2; CDR3 DNA: TGTGCCAGCAGTTACAGCGGGACTAGCGGGCCCTACGAGCAGTACTTC; CDR3 protein: CASSYSGTSGPYEQYF
V gene: TRBV7-2; clone size: -; J gene: TRBJ2-7; D gene: TRBD1; CDR3 DNA: TGTGCCAGCAGCTTACTCAGGACAGGCGGATACGAGCAGTACTTC; CDR3 protein: CASSLLRTGGYEQYF
V gene: TRBV28; clone size: -; J gene: TRBJ2-2; D gene: -; CDR3 DNA: TGTGCCAGCAGTTTAGCGGGGCGCGGCACCGGGGAGCTGTTTTTT; CDR3 protein: CASSLAGRGTGELFF
V gene: TRBV3-1/TRBV3-2; clone size: -; J gene: TRBJ1-1; D gene: TRBD1; CDR3 DNA: TGTGCCAGCAAACTACAGGGGCTGAACGCTGAAGCTTTCTTT; CDR3 protein: CASKLQGLNAEAFF
V gene: TRBV6-2/TRBV6-3; clone size: -; J gene: TRBJ1-1; D gene: -; CDR3 DNA: TGTGCCAGCAGTTACTCGTCAGGGTTCACTGAAGCTTTCTTT; CDR3 protein: CASSYSSGFTEAFF
V gene: TRBV7-9; clone size: -; J gene: TRBJ2-3; D gene: -; CDR3 DNA: TGTGCCAGCAGCTTACTCCGGCTAGAAAAGCAGTATTTT; CDR3 protein: CASSLLRLEKQYF
V gene: TRBV24-1; clone size: -; J gene: TRBJ1-1; D gene: TRBD1; CDR3 DNA: TGTGCCACCAGTGATCGGACAGGGGGGGGAGCTTTCTTT; CDR3 protein: CATSDRTGGGAFF
V gene: TRBV30; clone size: -; J gene: TRBJ2-7; D gene: TRBD1; CDR3 DNA: TGTGCCTGGAGCCGGACAGGGAAAGCCTACGAGCAGTACTTC; CDR3 protein: CAWSRTGKAYEQYF
V gene: TRBV29-1; clone size: -; J gene: TRBJ1-2; D gene: -; CDR3 DNA: TGCAGCGCCGGGGGCGGCGGGGGGCCCGGCTACACCTTC; CDR3 protein: CSAGGGGGPGYTF
V gene: TRBV3-1/TRBV3-2; clone size: -; J gene: TRBJ2-6; D gene: -; CDR3 DNA: TGTGCCAGCAGCCAAAACTACGCTATCAACAACGTCCTGACTTTC; CDR3 protein: CASSQNYAINNVLTF
V gene: TRBV10-3; clone size: once; J gene: TRBJ1-1; D gene: -; CDR3 DNA: TGTGCCATCAGTGAGACTGGACAGAAAGCTTTCTTT; CDR3 protein: CAISETGQKAFF
V gene: TRBV7-2; clone size: -; J gene: TRBJ2-6; D gene: -; CDR3 DNA: TGTGCCAGCAGCCGGGGGGCGGGAGCGGGGGCCAACGTCCTGACTTTC; CDR3 protein: CASSRGAGAGANVLTF
V gene: TRBV28; clone size: -; J gene: TRBJ1-1; D gene: TRBD1; CDR3 DNA: TGTGCCAGCCTGCGGATCCAGGGGCCAGGGGGGACTGAAGCTTTCTTT; CDR3 protein: CASLRIQGPGGTEAFF
V gene: TRBV28; clone size: -; J gene: TRBJ2-7; D gene: TRBD2; CDR3 DNA: TGTGCCAGCAGTACCCCGGGACTAGTTTTCGAGCAGTACTTC; CDR3 protein: CASSTPGLVFEQYF
V gene: TRBV9; clone size: once; J gene: TRBJ1-2; D gene: TRBD1; CDR3 DNA: TGTGCCAGCAGCGCCGGGGGACAGACTATGTACTACACCTTC; CDR3 protein: CASSAGGQTMYYTF